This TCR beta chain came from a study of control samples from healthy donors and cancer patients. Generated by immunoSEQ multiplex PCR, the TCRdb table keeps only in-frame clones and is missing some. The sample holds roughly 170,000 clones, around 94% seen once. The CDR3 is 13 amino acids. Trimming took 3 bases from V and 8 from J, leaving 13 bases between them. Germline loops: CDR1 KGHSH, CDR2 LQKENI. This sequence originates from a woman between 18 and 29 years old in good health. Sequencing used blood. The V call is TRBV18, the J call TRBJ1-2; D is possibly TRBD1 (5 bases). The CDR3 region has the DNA TGTGCCAGCTCACCGACAGATCCCGGGGGCTACACCTTC. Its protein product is CASSPTDPGGYTF.